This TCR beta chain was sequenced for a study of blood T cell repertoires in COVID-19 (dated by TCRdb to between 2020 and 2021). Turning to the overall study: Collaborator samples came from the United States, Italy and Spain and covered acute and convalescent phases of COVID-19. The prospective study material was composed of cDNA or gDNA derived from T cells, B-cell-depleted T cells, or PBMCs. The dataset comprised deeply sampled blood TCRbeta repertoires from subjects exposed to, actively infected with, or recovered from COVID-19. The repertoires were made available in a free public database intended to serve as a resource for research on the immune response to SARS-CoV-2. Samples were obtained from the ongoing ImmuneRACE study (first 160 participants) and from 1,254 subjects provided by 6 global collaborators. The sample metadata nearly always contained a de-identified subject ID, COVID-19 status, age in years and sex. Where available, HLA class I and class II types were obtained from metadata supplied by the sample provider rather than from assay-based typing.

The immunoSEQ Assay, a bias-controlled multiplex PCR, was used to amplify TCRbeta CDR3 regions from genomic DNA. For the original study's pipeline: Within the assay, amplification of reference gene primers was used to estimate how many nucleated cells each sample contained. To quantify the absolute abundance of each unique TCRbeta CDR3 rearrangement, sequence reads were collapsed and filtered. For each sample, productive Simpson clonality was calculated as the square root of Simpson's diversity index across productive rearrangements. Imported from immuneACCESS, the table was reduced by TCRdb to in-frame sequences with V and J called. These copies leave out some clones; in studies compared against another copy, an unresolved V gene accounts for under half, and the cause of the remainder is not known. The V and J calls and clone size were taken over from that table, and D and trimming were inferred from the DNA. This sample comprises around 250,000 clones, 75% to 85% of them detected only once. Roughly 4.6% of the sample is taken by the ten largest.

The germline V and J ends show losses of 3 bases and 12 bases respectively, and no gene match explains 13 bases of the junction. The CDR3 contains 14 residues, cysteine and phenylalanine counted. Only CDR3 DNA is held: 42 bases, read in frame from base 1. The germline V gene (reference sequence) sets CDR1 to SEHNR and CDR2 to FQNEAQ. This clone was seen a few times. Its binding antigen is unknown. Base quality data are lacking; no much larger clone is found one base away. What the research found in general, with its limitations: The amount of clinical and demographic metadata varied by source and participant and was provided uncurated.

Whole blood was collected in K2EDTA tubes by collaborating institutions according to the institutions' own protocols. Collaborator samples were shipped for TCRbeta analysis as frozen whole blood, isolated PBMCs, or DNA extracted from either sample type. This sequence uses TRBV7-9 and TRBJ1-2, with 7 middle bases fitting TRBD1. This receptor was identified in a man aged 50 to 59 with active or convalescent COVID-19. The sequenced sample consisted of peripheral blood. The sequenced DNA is TGTGCCAGCAGCTTCCCGGGACAGCCGGGTATTGACACCTTC. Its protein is CASSFPGQPGIDTF.